A single sample is the source of the 3 T cell receptor beta chains below, sequenced in a study of monozygotic twins with inflammatory bowel disease. TCRdb processed the 5' RACE reads again and assigns one entry to each CDR3 protein, with no DNA. The record lists 85,000 to 110,000 distinct CDR3 sequences, of which the ten most abundant hold 1.9%. The sample taken for sequencing was blood. The receptors come from a human donor with ulcerative colitis or Crohn's disease, or a healthy co-twin of an affected twin (not recorded which).

The chain links TRBV7-7 to TRBJ2-2; TCRdb returns TRBD2, unconfirmable since there is no DNA. The germline CDR1 and CDR2 sequences are SSHAT and FNYEAQ (reference sequence). The CDR3 spans 16 residues. The CDR3 loop reads CASSFSLAGGTGELFF. The full variable domain, its missing parts supplied by reference TRBV7-7 and TRBJ2-2, is GAGVSQSPRYKVTKRGQDVTLRCDPISSHATLYWYQQALGQGPEFLTYFNYEAQPDKSGLPSDRFSAERPEGSISTLTIQRTEQRDSAMYRCASSFSLAGGTGELFFGEGSRLTVL.

The rearrangement joins TRBV12-3 or TRBV12-4 to TRBJ2-5; TCRdb's D call, TRBD1, is unchecked because there is no DNA. This CDR3 spans 15 amino acids. The CDR3: CASSGTGGEGETQYF.

The J gene is TRBJ2-3, the V gene TRBV13; the TCRdb D gene call, TRBD2, has no DNA to confirm it. The CDR3 covers 17 residues. Germline CDR1 PRHDT, CDR2 FYEKMQ (reference sequence). The CDR3 region is CASSSSLAGGVRDTQYF. The complete variable domain, with remaining parts taken from reference TRBV13 and TRBJ2-3, reads AAGVIQSPRHLIKEKRETATLKCYPIPRHDTVYWYQQGPGQDPQFLISFYEKMQSDKGSIPDRFSAQQFSDYHSELNMSSLELGDSALYFCASSSSLAGGVRDTQYFGPGTRLTVL.